This TCR beta chain was identified during a study of blood T cell repertoires in COVID-19. Background on the study: T cells, B-cell-depleted T cells, or PBMCs supplied cDNA or gDNA.

The V and J ends lost 4 bases and 0 bases respectively, with 6 bases between them. Germline V gene lookup returns CDR1 SQVTM and CDR2 ANQGSEA. The CDR3 consists of 12 residues. This clone was recorded a few times. Libraries were prepared by immunoSEQ multiplex PCR; TCRdb keeps only in-frame clonotypes and omits some of them. Counted here are about 210,000 clones, about 79% occurring once; the ten biggest clones make up approximately 10%. This chain connects TRBV29-1 to TRBJ1-1, with D unresolved. This clonotype originated in a man aged 50-60 years with active or convalescent COVID-19. Specimen: peripheral blood. The CDR3 nucleotides are TGCAGCGTTGGTCGGGTGAACACTGAAGCTTTCTTT. This codes for CSVGRVNTEAFF.